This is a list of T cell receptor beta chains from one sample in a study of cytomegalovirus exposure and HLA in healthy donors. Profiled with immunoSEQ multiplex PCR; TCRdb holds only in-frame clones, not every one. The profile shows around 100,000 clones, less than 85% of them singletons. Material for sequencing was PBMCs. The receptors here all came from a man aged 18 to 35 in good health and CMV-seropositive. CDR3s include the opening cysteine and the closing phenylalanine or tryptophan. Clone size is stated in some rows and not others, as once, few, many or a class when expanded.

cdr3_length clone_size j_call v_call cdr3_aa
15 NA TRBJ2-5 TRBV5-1 CASREWAGMQETQYF
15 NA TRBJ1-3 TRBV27 CASSLSWGVGNTIYF
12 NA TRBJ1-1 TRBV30 CAWSAGVPEAFF
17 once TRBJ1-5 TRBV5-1 CASSLVPTDSDNQPQHF
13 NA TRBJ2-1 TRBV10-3 CATTVAQGNEQFF
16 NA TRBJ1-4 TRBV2 CASSEGYRTGAPKLFF
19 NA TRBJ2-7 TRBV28 CASSFGARGLWQGSYEQYF
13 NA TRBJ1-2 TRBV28 CASSLGGDYGYTF
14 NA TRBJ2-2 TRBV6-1 CASRPGQITGELFF
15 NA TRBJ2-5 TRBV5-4 CASSTPGLDQETQYF
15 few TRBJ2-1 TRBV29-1 CSVQVHLRGDNEQFF
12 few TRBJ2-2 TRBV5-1 CASSLVFGELFF
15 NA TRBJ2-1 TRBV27 CASSFDGSSYNEQFF
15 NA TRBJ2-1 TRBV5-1 CASSGGQGPYNEQFF
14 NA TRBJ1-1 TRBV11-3 CASRYTTGFTEAFF
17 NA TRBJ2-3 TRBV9 CASSARDRDASTDTQYF
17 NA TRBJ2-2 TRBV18 CASSPDFSGSRTGELFF
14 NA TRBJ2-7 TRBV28 CASTQGGTVGEQYF
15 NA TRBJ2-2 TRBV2 CASKSGGHNTGELFF
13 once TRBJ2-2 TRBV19 CATRSRGVGELFF
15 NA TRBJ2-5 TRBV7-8 CASSAGTSGSETQYF
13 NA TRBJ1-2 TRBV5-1 CASSQQGADGYTF
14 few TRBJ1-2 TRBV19 CASTNPPQRSGYTF
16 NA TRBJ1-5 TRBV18 CASSRRHQVSNQPQHF
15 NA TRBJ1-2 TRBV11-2 CASSLEGAANYGYTF
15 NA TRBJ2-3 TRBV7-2 CASSLATGISDTQYF
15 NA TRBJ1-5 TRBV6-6 CASSPPGVSNQPQHF
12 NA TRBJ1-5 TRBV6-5 CASSYGQGPQHF